This is a list of T cell receptor beta chains from one sample in a study of blood T cell repertoires in COVID-19. The assay was immunoSEQ multiplex PCR, and TCRdb's table has in-frame clones only and misses some. The sample consists of about 87,000 clones, around 87% of them appearing once. The sample was peripheral blood. Every receptor here comes from a man aged 40-55 years with acute or convalescent COVID-19. Each CDR3 is given with its conserved first and last residue. Fields, in order: clone size, V gene, J gene, D gene, CDR3 protein, CDR3 DNA. A D gene is named only where the DNA matches it firmly. Clone size is shown for a subset of rows, as once, few, many or a class of expanded clone.

abundance: .; v_gene: TRBV2; j_gene: TRBJ2-5; d_gene: TRBD1; CDR3aa: CASNKLGGWDSDFQETQYF; CDR3nt: TGTGCCAGCAATAAACTAGGTGGTTGGGACAGCGATTTCCAAGAGACCCAGTACTTC
abundance: .; v_gene: TRBV7-2; j_gene: TRBJ1-4; d_gene: TRBD1; CDR3aa: CASSLNRDRGGLFF; CDR3nt: TGTGCCAGCAGCCTAAACCGGGACAGGGGAGGACTGTTTTTT
abundance: .; v_gene: TRBV2; j_gene: TRBJ1-5; d_gene: .; CDR3aa: CASSEGRGRQPQHF; CDR3nt: TGTGCCAGCAGTGAAGGTCGAGGTAGGCAGCCCCAGCATTTT
abundance: few; v_gene: TRBV19; j_gene: TRBJ2-7; d_gene: TRBD2; CDR3aa: CASSIVAGVSYEQYF; CDR3nt: TGTGCCAGTAGTATAGTAGCGGGAGTGTCCTACGAGCAGTACTTC
abundance: .; v_gene: TRBV6-1; j_gene: TRBJ2-2; d_gene: .; CDR3aa: CASSDRVNTGELFF; CDR3nt: TGTGCCAGCAGTGACCGGGTAAACACCGGGGAGCTGTTTTTT
abundance: .; v_gene: TRBV7-9; j_gene: TRBJ2-2; d_gene: .; CDR3aa: CASSPRSANTGELFF; CDR3nt: TGTGCCAGCAGCCCGCGCTCCGCGAACACCGGGGAGCTGTTTTTT
abundance: .; v_gene: TRBV6-4; j_gene: TRBJ2-2; d_gene: .; CDR3aa: CASSDIAGNTGELFF; CDR3nt: TGTGCCAGCAGTGACATCGCAGGGAACACCGGGGAGCTGTTTTTT
abundance: .; v_gene: TRBV6-5; j_gene: TRBJ2-7; d_gene: TRBD1; CDR3aa: CASTRKGGQGSEQYF; CDR3nt: TGTGCCAGCACCCGAAAGGGGGGACAGGGGTCCGAGCAGTACTTC
abundance: .; v_gene: TRBV27; j_gene: TRBJ1-1; d_gene: TRBD1; CDR3aa: CASGGNRGANTEAFF; CDR3nt: TGTGCCAGCGGGGGGAACAGGGGGGCGAACACTGAAGCTTTCTTT
abundance: .; v_gene: TRBV14; j_gene: TRBJ2-2; d_gene: .; CDR3aa: CASSQDWARTTGELFF; CDR3nt: TGTGCCAGCAGCCAAGATTGGGCGCGTACAACCGGGGAGCTGTTTTTT
abundance: .; v_gene: TRBV7-9; j_gene: TRBJ1-1; d_gene: .; CDR3aa: CASRDRDTEAFF; CDR3nt: TGTGCCAGCCGAGACCGGGACACTGAAGCTTTCTTT